The 14 T cell receptor beta chains below were found in one sample sequenced in a study of early T cells in non-severe SARS-CoV-2 infection. MiXCR, applied by TCRdb to the 5' RACE reads, yields one record per CDR3 protein. The data contain roughly 76,000 distinct CDR3 sequences, 9.5% to 15% of them singletons. The sample taken for sequencing was whole blood. The origin of the receptors is an adult who was a healthcare worker with PCR-confirmed SARS-CoV-2 infection or an uninfected control (not recorded which).

This clonotype was counted at least ten times. The chain carries TRBV5-6 and TRBJ1-3; 8 bases agree with TRBD1. CDR1 is SGHDT and CDR2 is YYEEEE in the germline V gene. V lost 7 bases and J lost 2; bases outside the gene matches: 8. CDR3 length: 15 amino acids. CDR3 nucleotides: TGTGCCAGCCGATTAACAGGGGGGACTGGAAACACCATATATTTT. This gives the protein CASRLTGGTGNTIYF.

In its sample, this clonotype was seen a few times. J is TRBJ2-2 and V is TRBV20-1, with D tentatively TRBD2 (6 bases). The CDR3 consists of 15 residues. V was shortened by 2 bases and J by 4 bases, with 14 bases between the two germline ends. Looked up from germline, CDR1 is DFQATT and CDR2 is SNEGSKA (reference sequence). CDR3 nucleotide sequence: TGCAGTGCTAGAACGGCGGGAACACTCACCGGGGAGCTGTTTTTT. As protein: CSARTAGTLTGELFF.

There are many counts of this clonotype. V and J are TRBV2 and TRBJ2-7; perhaps TRBD1 as D (6 bases). The CDR3 is 14 amino acids. The V end was cut by 3 bases, the J end by 0 bases, with 9 bases between. CDR1 SNHLY and CDR2 FYNNEI come from the germline V gene. The CDR3 here is CASSENRDSYEQYF. The CDR3 bases are TGTGCCAGCAGTGAGAACAGGGACTCCTACGAGCAGTACTTC.

This clonotype was counted ten times or more. This sequence joins TRBV6-6 and TRBJ2-5; 7 bases align to TRBD1. J was trimmed by 5 bases and V by 2 bases; bases with no gene match: 14. This CDR3 spans 17 amino acids. Germline CDR1 MNHNY, CDR2 SVGAGI (reference sequence). The CDR3 sequence: CASSYTNLQGPGETQYF. DNA of the CDR3: TGTGCCAGCAGTTACACAAACTTACAGGGGCCGGGGGAGACCCAGTACTTC.

This clonotype was observed at least ten times. V and J are TRBV30 and TRBJ2-1; D possibly corresponds to TRBD2 (6 bases). Germline CDR1 GTSNPN, CDR2 SVGIG (reference sequence). The CDR3 is made up of 15 amino acids. V was clipped by 0 bases and J by 2 bases, with 11 bases between them. The chain's CDR3 is CAWSVLRGTYNEQFF. DNA of the CDR3: TGTGCCTGGAGTGTACTCCGCGGGACCTACAATGAGCAGTTCTTC. The whole variable domain, remainder taken from reference TRBV30 and TRBJ2-1, is SQTIHQWPATLVQPVGSPLSLECTVEGTSNPNLYWYRQAAGRGLQLLFYSVGIGQISSEVPQNLSASRPQDRQFILSSKKLLLSDSGFYLCAWSVLRGTYNEQFFGPGTRLTVL.

This clonotype turned up a few times. The rearrangement links TRBV20-1 to TRBJ1-5; a possible D gene is TRBD1 (5 bases). Trimming pared 3 bases from V and 3 bases from J, leaving 15 bases between. CDR3 length: 15 amino acids. CDR1 and CDR2 from the germline V gene are DFQATT and SNEGSKA (reference sequence). The CDR3 reads CSAREFRGHNQPQHF. CDR3 DNA: TGCAGTGCTAGGGAGTTCCGGGGCCACAATCAGCCCCAGCATTTT.

In its sample, this clonotype was seen many times. DNA for the CDR3: TGTGCCAGCAGTTTCCGGACCAGCACAGATACGCAGTATTTT. It encodes CASSFRTSTDTQYF. The chain carries TRBV28 and TRBJ2-3; D remains unclear. The germline gives CDR1 MDHEN, CDR2 SYDVKM. Trimming cost V 3 bases and J 0 bases, with 7 bases left between them. The CDR3 runs to 14 residues.

There are a few counts of this clonotype. The chain has TRBV20-1 and TRBJ2-5; the match to TRBD2 covers 11 bases. CDR1 is DFQATT, CDR2 SNEGSKA, per germline (reference sequence). The ends lost 5 bases at V and 1 base at J; junction bases unmatched: 9. The CDR3 totals 16 residues. The CDR3 reads CSADGTSGDFQETQYF. The CDR3 nucleotides read TGCAGTGCTGACGGGACTAGCGGTGACTTCCAAGAGACCCAGTACTTC.

Many counts were recorded for this clonotype. The CDR3 coding sequence is TGCGCCAGCAGTGAGTACCGGGACAGGGGTTCTCATGAGCAGTTCTTC. This codes for CASSEYRDRGSHEQFF. This rearrangement joins TRBV10-2 to TRBJ2-1; 10 nucleotides align to TRBD1. The CDR3 sequence is 16 residues long. Germline V gives CDR1 WSHSY, CDR2 SAAADI. J lost 8 bases, V lost 1 base, and 8 bases had no gene match.

This clonotype has at least ten counts. The V gene is TRBV18, the J gene TRBJ2-7; either TRBD1 or TRBD2 may supply D (5 bases each). The V end was cut by 3 bases, the J end by 1 base, with 10 bases between. This CDR3 is built from 14 residues. CDR1 KGHSH and CDR2 LQKENI come from the germline V gene. Here the CDR3 DNA reads TGTGCCAGCTCACCGGGGACGGATTCCTACGAGCAGTACTTC. It encodes CASSPGTDSYEQYF.

This clonotype showed up just a few times. The chain carries TRBV28 and TRBJ2-1, with TRBD1 matching over 7 bases. Germline V gene sequence: CDR1 MDHEN, CDR2 SYDVKM. V was clipped by 6 bases and J by 7 bases; unmatched bases: 15. The CDR3 has 16 residues. The CDR3: CASSTLHGTVNNEQFF. CDR3 sequence (DNA): TGTGCCAGCAGCACACTTCACGGGACAGTGAATAATGAGCAGTTCTTC.

This clonotype was picked up many times. The chain has TRBV4-2 and TRBJ1-1, with a tentative D call TRBD1 (5 bases). The germline V and J ends were trimmed by 5 bases and 5 bases, with 18 bases remaining between them. Germline V gene sequence: CDR1 LGHNA, CDR2 YNFKEQ. The CDR3 sequence is 15 residues long. CDR3 in amino acids: CASSESGQGRTEAFF. The CDR3 nucleotides are TGTGCCAGCAGCGAAAGTGGGCAGGGTCGGACTGAAGCTTTCTTT.

This clonotype was observed many times. The chain carries TRBV29-1 and TRBJ2-1; perhaps TRBD2 as D (6 bases). The CDR3 totals 14 residues. In germline, CDR1 is SQVTM, CDR2 ANQGSEA. Deletions cut 2 bases from V and 2 bases from J, with 10 bases between. This CDR3 reads CSVEKPSAYNEQFF. The CDR3 nucleotides read TGCAGCGTTGAAAAGCCTAGCGCCTACAATGAGCAGTTCTTC.

V usage is TRBV11-2 and J usage is TRBJ2-5, with D unclear. The CDR3 sequence is 14 residues long. The V gene's germline CDR1 is SGHAT and CDR2 FQNNGV. Trimming pared 1 base from V and 2 bases from J, leaving 8 bases between. DNA of the CDR3: TGTGCCAGCAGCTTAGTAACGCCTCAAGAGACCCAGTACTTC. It yields the protein CASSLVTPQETQYF.